This T cell receptor (beta chain) was recovered during a study of blood T cell repertoires in COVID-19. On the study more broadly: The study drew acute and convalescent COVID-19 samples from the United States, Italy and Spain. Sample material is recorded as cDNA or gDNA derived from T cells, B-cell-depleted T cells, or PBMCs.

Authors' data handling: Quantification of nucleated cells was approximated via reference gene primer amplification. Profiled with immunoSEQ multiplex PCR; TCRdb holds only in-frame clones, not every one. V, J and clone size were drawn from that table, and D and trimming were deduced from the DNA. The table shows approximately 300,000 clones, with approximately 86% occurring only once. Germline CDR1 SGDLS, CDR2 YYNGEE. CDR3 length: 17 residues. The trim removed 0 bases at V and 3 bases at J, leaving 9 bases unmatched. The chain combines TRBV9 with TRBJ2-5; 9 nucleotides line up with TRBD2. The specimen sequenced was peripheral blood. The source of this sequence is a man between 18 and 29 years old with active or convalescent COVID-19. CDR3 region: CASSVGLAGALKETQYF. The CDR3, as DNA: TGTGCCAGCAGCGTAGGTTTAGCGGGAGCCTTAAAAGAGACCCAGTACTTC.